These 8 T cell receptor beta chains share one sample of origin, sequenced in a study of shared clonotypes between healthy human individuals. TCRdb keeps only in-frame clones here, not all; method: immunoSEQ multiplex PCR. The table has around 2.1 million clones, around 93% seen once. CD45RO-negative CD8 cells positively selected for CCR7 made up the naive population, which excluded terminally differentiated effector memory CD45RA+ cells. Sequencing was done on a sample of naive CD8+ T cells from PBMCs. The receptors stem from a man younger than 35 in good health. Some clones in this sample may be carry-over from other donors' samples.

The V call is TRBV15, the J call TRBJ1-2, with no clear D. CDR1 is LNHNV and CDR2 is YYDKDF in the germline V gene (reference sequence). This CDR3 region has 15 residues. V shed 4 bases and J shed 7 bases, with 19 bases lying between them. Here the CDR3 DNA reads TGTGCCACCAGCACCGGGAGGACTCCAGGTTCTGGCTACACCTTC. Amino acid sequence: CATSTGRTPGSGYTF.

This rearrangement joins TRBV4-3 to TRBJ2-2; D call uncertain. This CDR3 comprises 14 residues. Germline lookup yields CDR1 LGHNA and CDR2 YSLEER. Trimming removed 1 base from V and 6 bases from J, with 9 bases in between. CDR3 in DNA: TGCGCCAGCAGCCAAGGTATGCTGTCCGGGGAGCTGTTTTTT. Protein product: CASSQGMLSGELFF.

This sequence joins TRBV4-3 and TRBJ1-1; the D gene is possibly TRBD1 (6 bases). CDR1 and CDR2 (germline): LGHNA, YSLEER. V was trimmed by 5 bases and J by 4 bases, leaving 14 bases between them. The CDR3 has 14 amino acids. The CDR3 DNA is TGCGCCAGCAGCTGGCAAGAGGGGGGCACTGAAGCTTTCTTT. Translation: CASSWQEGGTEAFF.

The chain combines TRBV13 with TRBJ2-5, with 10 bases lining up with TRBD2. The CDR3 loop spans 14 amino acids. The V and J ends lost 5 bases and 5 bases, in that order; junction bases with no gene match: 5. Per germline, CDR1 PRHDT and CDR2 FYEKMQ (reference sequence). CDR3: CASSRTSGGETQYF. The CDR3 DNA reads TGTGCCAGCAGCCGGACTAGCGGAGGGGAGACCCAGTACTTC.

The chain is built from TRBV5-4 and TRBJ2-1; 9 bases align to TRBD2. The J segment lost 8 bases and the V segment lost 2 bases, leaving 8 bases of the junction unmatched. This CDR3 has 15 residues. From germline, CDR1 is SGHNT and CDR2 YYREEE (reference sequence). CDR3 loop: CASSFLREGRDEQFF. The CDR3 nucleotides are TGTGCCAGCAGCTTTCTGCGGGAGGGCCGGGATGAGCAGTTCTTC.

The chain recombines TRBV27 with TRBJ1-5; TRBD1 might be the D (6 bases). CDR1 is MNHEY, CDR2 SMNVEV, per germline (reference sequence). Trimming stripped 3 bases from V and 11 bases from J, with 20 bases between. This CDR3 comprises 15 residues. CDR3 loop: CASSLSGRGGVAQHF. CDR3 in DNA: TGTGCCAGCAGTTTGTCGGGCAGGGGAGGCGTGGCCCAGCATTTT.

This chain uses TRBV27 with TRBJ1-2, with D perhaps matching TRBD1 (5 bases). The CDR3 sequence is 13 residues long. Trimming left V 5 bases short and J 4 bases short, with 11 bases between. CDR1 and CDR2 (germline): MNHEY, SMNVEV (reference sequence). CDR3 protein: CASSPGTFYGYTF. The CDR3 bases are TGTGCCAGCAGTCCCGGGACCTTCTATGGCTACACCTTC.

The V call is TRBV19, the J call TRBJ2-7; a weak D match, TRBD2 (6 bases). In germline, CDR1 is LNHDA, CDR2 SQIVND (reference sequence). With 3 bases removed from V and 4 bases from J, the gap between germline ends came to 16 bases. This CDR3 contains 15 residues. CDR3 DNA: TGTGCCAGTAGTATCACGGACAAGGAGGGTTACGAGCAGTACTTC. Residues: CASSITDKEGYEQYF.